This T cell receptor beta chain was captured by sequencing in a study of OX40 agonist ivuxolimab in advanced cancers. Study details: Patients got intravenous ivuxolimab at 0.01 to 10 mg/kg every 2 weeks. Partial responses occurred in three patients (one hepatocellular carcinoma, two cutaneous melanoma). Study results and caveats: In the 0.1 to 3.0 mg/kg range, CD4+ and CD8+ blood T cells had expanded clonally by week 6. Low normalized clonal expansion also occurred in some nonresponding patients.

As to this clone: Its target is unknown.

V gave up 7 bases and J gave up 6 bases; unmatched junction bases: 12. The CDR3 loop spans 14 amino acids. Germline V gene lookup returns CDR1 MNHEY and CDR2 SVGAGI. TCRdb's table, derived via immunoSEQ multiplex PCR, lists solely in-frame clones and lacks some. The sample carries about 64,000 clones, roughly 84% recorded once. The source is an adult with an advanced solid tumor such as melanoma, head and neck, liver or kidney cancer. The rearrangement uses TRBV6-5 and TRBJ2-7, with 7 bases identical to TRBD2. The sequencing used CD4+ or CD8+ T cells sorted from blood, collected in a trial of the OX40 agonist ivuxolimab. CDR3 amino acids: CASTNGAGVGEQYF. The CDR3 region has the DNA TGTGCCAGCACCAACGGGGCGGGAGTAGGCGAGCAGTACTTC.